This T cell receptor beta chain is drawn from a study of CD8 T cells in Susac syndrome. General study points: The total CD8+ repertoires contained around 15 Susac-specific public clones, and the CD8+ TEMRA repertoires contained five or six.

When the RNA was reverse transcribed, random hexamers were used with an input of 0.5 to 1 ug. Using its own MiXCR run on the immunoSEQ multiplex PCR reads, TCRdb lists one record per CDR3 protein. The sample includes some 130,000 distinct CDR3 sequences, around 95% of them seen just once. Germline loops: CDR1 MNHEY, CDR2 SVGAGI. The CDR3 runs 17 residues. Trimming shortened V by 0 bases and J by 6 bases, and 20 bases separated the two germline ends. As for this clonotype: Its matching antigen is unknown.

The sample comprised CD8+ T cells from PBMCs. The chain has TRBV6-5 and TRBJ1-2; no clear D. The source of this sequence is a human donor with Susac syndrome. The CDR3 region has the DNA TGTGCCAGCAGTTACTCAACGAATTCGGGGAAGAAAGATGGCTACACCTTC. Its translation is CASSYSTNSGKKDGYTF.